The clone carrying this T cell receptor (beta chain) occurred many times. This entry comes from a study of kidney transplant recipient with SARS-CoV-2 infection. Each CDR3 protein is one row after TCRdb ran MiXCR on the reads. Of fewer than 250,000 distinct CDR3 sequences listed, 25% to 30% are singletons. CDR3 length: 14 residues. The germline V gene has CDR1 DFQATT and CDR2 SNEGSKA (reference sequence). The ends lost 0 bases at V and 6 bases at J; junction bases unmatched: 3. The V and J genes are TRBV20-1 and TRBJ1-4; 8 nucleotides line up with TRBD1. This sequence originates from a male patient younger than 45 who had COVID-19 and was a kidney transplant recipient. Among the T cells, some may be from the graft donor. The sequenced sample was a blood sample, obtained at baseline and on roughly day 120 from a kidney transplant recipient. The CDR3 loop is CSAREGQGDEKLFF. In nucleotides, the CDR3 is TGCAGTGCTAGAGAAGGACAGGGTGATGAAAAACTGTTTTTT.